This T cell receptor beta chain appears in the sequencing data of a study of STAT5B mutations in CD4+ large granular lymphocyte leukemia. Overall study results and limits: Top patient clones used TRBV06 genes more often: 8/27 versus 2/35 in controls.

The CDR3 contains 16 residues. Trimming took 2 bases from V and 0 from J, leaving 12 bases between them. The germline CDR1 and CDR2 sequences are SGHDT and YYEEEE. With regard to this clone: The target antigen is unknown.

Sequencing was at survey level. Repertoires were generated with immunoSEQ multiplex PCR, while TCRdb's copy carries only in-frame clones and drops some. The profile shows some 38,000 clones, roughly 85% of them singletons. This rearrangement joins TRBV5-6 to TRBJ2-1; TRBD2 might be the D (5 bases). Material: CD4+ T cells from blood buffy coats. The source of this sequence is a human donor in good health. The CDR3: CASSLRTGSSYNEQFF. CDR3 DNA sequence: TGTGCCAGCAGCTTAAGGACGGGAAGCTCCTACAATGAGCAGTTCTTC.